Each of the 32 T cell receptor beta chains below was sequenced from the same sample in a study of response to subunit inactivated influenza vaccine. Via MiXCR, TCRdb re-called the RT-PCR reads, giving one row per CDR3 protein. The sample consists of under 850,000 distinct CDR3 sequences, approximately 17% of them appearing once. Specimen: PBMCs from blood, collected roughly 5 days after vaccination. The receptor set was obtained from a man aged 50-59 years who received an inactivated influenza vaccine.

The sample holds many counts of this clonotype. This chain connects TRBV29-1 to TRBJ2-1; 9 nucleotides align to TRBD2. In germline, CDR1 is SQVTM, CDR2 ANQGSEA. There are 13 residues in the CDR3. The J segment lost 5 bases and the V segment lost 7 bases, leaving 6 bases of the junction unmatched. The CDR3 DNA sequence: TGCAGCGGAAGACTAGCGGCCGACAATGAGCAGTTCTTC. It specifies CSGRLAADNEQFF.

This clonotype appeared many times. This CDR3 reads CSASRDRETQYF. For the CDR3, the DNA is TGCAGTGCTAGCCGGGACAGAGAGACCCAGTACTTC. The chain employs TRBV20-1 and TRBJ2-5; 7 positions match TRBD1. Per the germline V gene, CDR1 is DFQATT and CDR2 is SNEGSKA (reference sequence). Losses at the gene ends were 3 bases for V and 4 bases for J; bases not matched to a gene: 2. The CDR3 has 12 amino acids.

V is TRBV5-5 and J is TRBJ1-2; TRBD1 is a possible D gene (5 bases). V was clipped by 4 bases and J by 8 bases, with 15 bases between them. Germline V lookup: CDR1 SGHKS, CDR2 YYEKEE (reference sequence). This CDR3 comprises 13 residues. CDR3 protein: CASSLNPGGGYTF. The CDR3 nucleotides are TGTGCCAGCAGCCTAAACCCGGGGGGGGGCTACACCTTC.

This clonotype has only a few counts. V usage is TRBV12-3 or TRBV12-4 and J usage is TRBJ1-2; D remains unclear. The CDR3 runs to 14 residues. V was trimmed by 1 base and J by 8 bases, leaving 14 bases between them. CDR3 DNA: TGTGCCAGCAGTTTAGAGGGAAGGGTTTGGGGCTACACCTTC. Its protein product is CASSLEGRVWGYTF.

This clonotype was seen at least ten times. The chain combines TRBV6-1 with TRBJ2-1, with 11 bases fitting TRBD1. CDR1 MNHNS and CDR2 SASEGT come from the germline V gene. This CDR3 has 14 residues. V dropped 6 bases and J dropped 7; count of bases not matched to a gene: 5. The CDR3 loop is CASRSGTGGNEQFF. The CDR3 DNA reads TGTGCCAGCAGATCCGGGACAGGGGGGAATGAGCAGTTCTTC.

V gene TRBV9 combines with J gene TRBJ2-7; tentatively, D is TRBD2 (6 bases). Germline CDR1 and CDR2: SGDLS and YYNGEE. This CDR3 is built from 14 residues. Trimming stripped 4 bases from V and 2 bases from J, with 13 bases between. CDR3 nucleotide sequence: TGTGCCAGCAGCACTGGCGGAGGGGCCTACGAGCAGTACTTC. It specifies CASSTGGGAYEQYF.

This clonotype appeared many times. One junction end does not reproduce the germline sequence, and a read error may be involved. The chain recombines TRBV7-2 with TRBJ2-1; 7 bases agree with TRBD1. The CDR3 runs 14 residues. CDR1 and CDR2 from the germline V gene are SGHTA and FQGNSA. CDR3 in DNA: TGTGCCAGCAGCCTAAAGAGACAGGGTAAGGGGAAGATCTTC. Amino acid sequence: CASSLKRQGKGKIF.

The chain recombines TRBV20-1 with TRBJ2-5, with TRBD2 matching over 8 bases. CDR1 is DFQATT, CDR2 SNEGSKA, per germline (reference sequence). This CDR3 contains 14 residues. Trimming cost V 6 bases and J 5 bases; bases outside gene matches: 11. CDR3 sequence: CSAIAGTPRETQYF. DNA for the CDR3: TGCAGTGCAATAGCGGGGACCCCCCGGGAGACCCAGTACTTC.

The chain links TRBV6-1 to TRBJ2-7; D may be TRBD2 (7 bases). CDR3 length equals 14 residues. V shed 5 bases and J shed 2 bases, with 13 bases lying between them. The germline V gene encodes CDR1 MNHNS and CDR2 SASEGT. The CDR3 protein is CASSPGEGAYEQYF. The CDR3, as DNA: TGTGCCAGCAGTCCCGGGGAGGGGGCCTACGAGCAGTACTTC.

This chain links TRBV20-1 with TRBJ2-3; the D is unclear. Trimming removed 4 bases from V and 3 bases from J, with 20 bases in between. This CDR3 contains 16 residues. Germline loops: CDR1 DFQATT, CDR2 SNEGSKA (reference sequence). The CDR3 sequence: CSAKVISTLATDTQYF. The CDR3 bases are TGCAGTGCTAAGGTCATTTCCACGCTGGCGACAGATACGCAGTATTTT.

This clonotype was observed a few times. The V gene is TRBV20-1, the J gene TRBJ1-5; D may be TRBD1 (6 bases). In germline, CDR1 is DFQATT, CDR2 SNEGSKA (reference sequence). The CDR3 is 13 residues long. V lost 7 bases and J lost 3, with 13 bases in between. The CDR3 loop is CSGTETYNQPQHF. The CDR3 DNA reads TGCAGTGGGACAGAAACCTACAATCAGCCCCAGCATTTT.

This clonotype was picked up many times. The rearrangement uses TRBV29-1 and TRBJ2-7; D gene ambiguous. Trimming left V 3 bases short and J 6 bases short, with 9 bases between. Germline V gives CDR1 SQVTM, CDR2 ANQGSEA. This CDR3 comprises 11 residues. CDR3 region: CSVEAGGEQYF. The CDR3 coding sequence is TGCAGCGTTGAGGCAGGCGGCGAGCAGTACTTC.

The chain is built from TRBV7-2 and TRBJ2-7; TRBD1 aligns across 11 bases. Germline loops: CDR1 SGHTA, CDR2 FQGNSA. V was clipped by 4 bases and J by 4 bases; unmatched bases: 9. The CDR3 runs to 16 residues. The CDR3 region is CASSSPDRGHFYEQYF. The CDR3, as DNA: TGTGCCAGCAGCTCTCCGGACAGGGGGCATTTTTACGAGCAGTACTTC.

The chain combines TRBV6-2 or TRBV6-3 with TRBJ2-5, with 7 bases identical to TRBD1. V shed 6 bases and J 4 bases; nucleotides not matched to a gene: 11. The CDR3 is 15 amino acids. Germline V lookup: CDR1 MNHEY, CDR2 SVGEGT. CDR3 amino acids: CASRRTGTVGETQYF. The CDR3 DNA sequence: TGTGCCAGCAGACGGACAGGTACCGTAGGAGAGACCCAGTACTTC.

CDR3 sequence (DNA): TGTGCCAGCAGCTTAGGGTCGGGGACAGGGGGAGGTACGCAGTATTTT. This codes for CASSLGSGTGGGTQYF. This chain uses TRBV7-9 with TRBJ2-3; the match to TRBD1 covers 11 bases. Germline values: CDR1 SEHNR, CDR2 FQNEAQ (reference sequence). CDR3 length: 16 residues. V shed 1 base, J shed 8 bases, and the junction held 8 bases outside the gene matches.

This clonotype has just a few counts. The J gene is TRBJ2-7, the V gene TRBV4-3; 8 nucleotides match TRBD1. V was clipped by 0 bases and J by 3 bases; unmatched bases: 13. Looked up from germline, CDR1 is LGHNA and CDR2 is YSLEER. This CDR3 contains 18 residues. The CDR3 reads CASSQDLDREVPDYEQYF. The CDR3 DNA sequence: TGCGCCAGCAGCCAAGATTTGGACAGGGAGGTTCCCGACTACGAGCAGTACTTC.

At least ten counts were recorded for this clonotype. The genes are TRBV4-3 and TRBJ2-1; D not resolved. CDR1 is LGHNA, CDR2 YSLEER, per germline. Trimming left V 1 base short and J 2 bases short, with 9 bases between. The CDR3 contains 15 residues. The CDR3 DNA reads TGCGCCAGCAGCCAAGTGCATAACCCCTACAATGAGCAGTTCTTC. Its protein product is CASSQVHNPYNEQFF.

CDR3 nucleotide sequence: TGTGCCAGCAGTTCCCGGGACAATTACTACAATGAGCAGTTCTTC. Amino acids: CASSSRDNYYNEQFF. The rearrangement links TRBV6-5 to TRBJ2-1; perhaps TRBD1 as D (6 bases). Germline lookup yields CDR1 MNHEY and CDR2 SVGAGI. The CDR3 is 15 residues long. V was pared by 4 bases and J by 3 bases, with 13 bases between.

This clonotype has more than one count but fewer than ten. This chain connects TRBV2 to TRBJ1-3; TRBD1 matches at 7 bases. V lost 7 bases, J lost 3 bases, and 9 bases stayed unmatched. The length of the CDR3 is 15 residues. Germline CDR1 is SNHLY and CDR2 is FYNNEI. CDR3 sequence reads: CASTQDRARGNTIYF. In DNA form, the CDR3 reads TGTGCCAGCACCCAAGACAGGGCGCGTGGAAACACCATATATTTT. The full variable domain, with the rest looked up from reference TRBV2 and TRBJ1-3, is EPEVTQTPSHQVTQMGQEVILRCVPISNHLYFYWYRQILGQKVEFLVSFYNNEISEKSEIFDDQFSVERPDGSNFTLKIRSTKLEDSAMYFCASTQDRARGNTIYFGEGSWLTVV.

This clonotype turned up a few times. This chain connects TRBV9 to TRBJ1-2; 8 positions match TRBD1. V shed 3 bases and J 3 bases; nucleotides not matched to a gene: 10. CDR1 is SGDLS, CDR2 YYNGEE, per germline. This CDR3 region has 16 residues. The CDR3: CASSATLTGVDYGYTF. CDR3 coding DNA: TGTGCCAGCAGCGCAACTTTGACAGGGGTAGACTATGGCTACACCTTC.

This clonotype has at least ten counts. The V call is TRBV20-1, the J call TRBJ2-1; D is possibly TRBD2 (5 bases). The germline gives CDR1 DFQATT, CDR2 SNEGSKA (reference sequence). There are 18 residues in the CDR3. V was cut by 1 base and J by 0 bases, with 19 bases left in between. CDR3 nucleotide sequence: TGCAGTGCTAGAGGGGAGCTTGTAGGAGCTCGCTCCTACAATGAGCAGTTCTTC. This gives the protein CSARGELVGARSYNEQFF.

The chain joins TRBV6-5 to TRBJ2-1, with 7 nucleotides matching TRBD1. Germline CDR1 MNHEY, CDR2 SVGAGI. The CDR3 loop spans 17 amino acids. V lost 3 bases and J lost 2; bases outside the gene matches: 10. This CDR3 reads CASSYWRQGGAYNEQFF. The CDR3 bases are TGTGCCAGCAGTTATTGGAGACAGGGTGGGGCCTACAATGAGCAGTTCTTC.

The sample holds a few counts of this clonotype. This rearrangement joins TRBV5-1 to TRBJ2-1, with 8 nucleotides matching TRBD2. This CDR3 spans 16 amino acids. Germline V gene data show CDR1 as SGHRS and CDR2 as YFSETQ. The V gene end was trimmed by 1 base and the J gene end by 4 bases; junction bases not matched to a gene: 7. The CDR3 is CASSLPRTSRYNEQFF. The CDR3, as DNA: TGCGCCAGCAGCTTGCCTCGGACTAGCAGATACAATGAGCAGTTCTTC.

This sequence joins TRBV21-1 and TRBJ2-3. TRBV21-1 is reported as a pseudogene. This CDR3 spans 15 amino acids. DNA of the CDR3: TGTGCCAGCAGCAAAGAACCAGCCCGCACAGATACGCAGTATTTT. Amino acid sequence: CASSKEPARTDTQYF.

This clonotype was observed many times. The chain uses TRBV18 and TRBJ2-7; TRBD2 agrees at 15 bases. Per germline, CDR1 KGHSH and CDR2 LQKENI. V lost 2 bases, J lost 3 bases, and 5 bases stayed unmatched. The CDR3 runs 17 residues. The CDR3 sequence: CASSPGLAGGRFYEQYF. The CDR3 bases are TGTGCCAGCTCACCAGGACTAGCGGGAGGGCGTTTCTACGAGCAGTACTTC.

The gene calls are TRBV4-2 and TRBJ2-3; 10 bases are shared with TRBD2. Germline CDR1 and CDR2: LGHNA and YNFKEQ. The V and J ends lost 4 bases and 2 bases, in that order; junction bases with no gene match: 6. The CDR3 contains 16 residues. As DNA, the CDR3 is TGTGCCAGCAGCCCTGCTAGCGGGGGTCTCACAGATACGCAGTATTTT. Its translation: CASSPASGGLTDTQYF.

The gene calls are TRBV7-9 and TRBJ1-4; D unresolved. The V gene's germline CDR1 is SEHNR and CDR2 FQNEAQ (reference sequence). This CDR3 has 15 amino acids. The V end was cut by 5 bases, the J end by 0 bases, with 10 bases between. CDR3 in DNA: TGTGCCAGCAGCCCCAGACCCGCAACTAATGAAAAACTGTTTTTT. As protein: CASSPRPATNEKLFF.

This clonotype appeared once. The chain recombines TRBV9 with TRBJ2-2, with TRBD2 matching 8 bases. Germline lookup yields CDR1 SGDLS and CDR2 YYNGEE. CDR3 length: 16 residues. V gave up 4 bases and J gave up 2 bases; unmatched junction bases: 7. This CDR3 reads CASSPHSGTNTGELFF. The DNA of the CDR3 is TGTGCCAGCAGCCCTCATAGCGGGACCAACACCGGGGAGCTGTTTTTT.

This clonotype has only a few counts. The chain links TRBV20-1 to TRBJ2-7; D gene ambiguous. CDR3 size: 12 residues. From germline, CDR1 is DFQATT and CDR2 SNEGSKA (reference sequence). V lost 3 bases and J 6 bases, leaving 12 bases between the germline ends. This chain's CDR3 is CSAREPQGEQYF. In DNA, the CDR3 is TGCAGTGCTAGGGAGCCCCAAGGCGAGCAGTACTTC.

In DNA form, the CDR3 reads TGCGCCAGCAGATTGTCCGTGGCTTCTGGGGCCAACGTCCTGACTTTC. This translates into CASRLSVASGANVLTF. The V gene is TRBV5-1, the J gene TRBJ2-6; no clear D gene. There are 16 residues in the CDR3. Between the trimmed V and J ends, which lost 5 bases and 1 base, there was a span of 13 bases. CDR1 SGHRS and CDR2 YFSETQ come from the germline V gene.

In this sample, this clonotype turned up a few times. The chain carries TRBV28 and TRBJ2-6; 7 bases agree with TRBD1. Germline V lookup: CDR1 MDHEN, CDR2 SYDVKM. The CDR3 consists of 14 residues. V lost 6 bases, J lost 10 bases, and 9 bases stayed unmatched. CDR3 protein: CASSGQAGLNVLTF. The CDR3, as DNA: TGTGCCAGCAGCGGACAGGCCGGGCTGAACGTCCTGACTTTC. Supplemented by reference TRBV28 and TRBJ2-6, the full variable domain reads DVKVTQSSRYLVKRTGEKVFLECVQDMDHENMFWYRQDPGLGLRLIYFSYDVKMKEKGDIPEGYSVSREKKERFSLILESASTNQTSMYLCASSGQAGLNVLTFGAGSRLTVL.

The chain carries TRBV24-1 and TRBJ2-1, with 9 bases identical to TRBD1. Germline CDR1 is KGHDR and CDR2 is SFDVKD. CDR3 length: 16 residues. The V segment lost 4 bases and the J segment 2 bases; nucleotides outside the gene matches: 5. The CDR3 reads CATSDFTGGAYNEQFF. Written as DNA, the CDR3 is TGTGCCACCAGTGACTTCACAGGGGGCGCCTACAATGAGCAGTTCTTC.